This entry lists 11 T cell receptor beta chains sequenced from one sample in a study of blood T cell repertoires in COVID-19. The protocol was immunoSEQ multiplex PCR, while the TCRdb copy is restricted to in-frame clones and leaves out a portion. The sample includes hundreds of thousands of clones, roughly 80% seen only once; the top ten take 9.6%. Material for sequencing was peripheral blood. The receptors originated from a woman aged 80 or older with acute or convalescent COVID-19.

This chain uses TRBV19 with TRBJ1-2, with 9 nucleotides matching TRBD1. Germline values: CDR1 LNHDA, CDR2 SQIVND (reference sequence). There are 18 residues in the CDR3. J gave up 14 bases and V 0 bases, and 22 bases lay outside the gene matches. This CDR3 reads CASSIDPPLHRGLNSRTF. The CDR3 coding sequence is TGTGCCAGTAGTATAGACCCCCCCCTTCACAGGGGGCTTAATTCGAGGACCTTC. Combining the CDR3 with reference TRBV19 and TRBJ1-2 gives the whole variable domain DGGITQSPKYLFRKEGQNVTLSCEQNLNHDAMYWYRQDPGQGLRLIYYSQIVNDFQKGDIAEGYSVSREKKESFPLTVTSAQKNPTAFYLCASSIDPPLHRGLNSRTFGSGTRLTVV.

CDR3 sequence (DNA): TGTGCCAGCAGCCAACCCGGACTGCGGAACACTGAAGCTTTCTTT. Amino acid sequence: CASSQPGLRNTEAFF. This chain links TRBV3-1 (or the pseudogene TRBV3-2) with TRBJ1-1; no clear D. V dropped 2 bases and J dropped 1 base, with 11 bases sitting between them. Per the germline V gene, CDR1 is LGHDT and CDR2 is YNNKEL (reference sequence). This CDR3 region has 15 residues.

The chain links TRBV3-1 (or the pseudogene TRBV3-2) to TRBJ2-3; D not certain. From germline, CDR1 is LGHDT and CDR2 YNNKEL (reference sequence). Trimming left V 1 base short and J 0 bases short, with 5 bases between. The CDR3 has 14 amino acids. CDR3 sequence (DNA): TGTGCCAGCAGCCAAGGAGCAAGCACAGATACGCAGTATTTT. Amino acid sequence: CASSQGASTDTQYF.

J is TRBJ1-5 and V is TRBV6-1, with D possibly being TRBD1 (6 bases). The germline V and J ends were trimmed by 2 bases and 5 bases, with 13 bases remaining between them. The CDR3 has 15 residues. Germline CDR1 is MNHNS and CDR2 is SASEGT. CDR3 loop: CASSEWGGKDQPQHF. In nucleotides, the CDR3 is TGTGCCAGCAGTGAATGGGGGGGCAAGGATCAGCCCCAGCATTTT.

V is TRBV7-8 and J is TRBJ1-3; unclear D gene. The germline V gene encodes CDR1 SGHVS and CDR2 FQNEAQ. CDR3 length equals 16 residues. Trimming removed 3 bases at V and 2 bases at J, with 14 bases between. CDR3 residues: CASSFGGLTAGNTIYF. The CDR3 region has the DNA TGTGCCAGCAGCTTCGGAGGACTCACTGCTGGAAACACCATATATTTT. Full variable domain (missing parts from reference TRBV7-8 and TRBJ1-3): GAGVSQSPRYKVAKRGQDVALRCDPISGHVSLFWYQQALGQGPEFLTYFQNEAQLDKSGLPSDRFFAERPEGSVSTLKIQRTQQEDSAVYLCASSFGGLTAGNTIYFGEGSWLTVV.

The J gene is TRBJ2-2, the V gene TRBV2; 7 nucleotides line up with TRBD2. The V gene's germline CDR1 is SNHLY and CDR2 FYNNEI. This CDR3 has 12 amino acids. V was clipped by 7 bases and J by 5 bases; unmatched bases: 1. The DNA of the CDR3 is TGTGCCAGCAAGCGGGATACCGGGGAGCTGTTTTTT. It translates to CASKRDTGELFF.

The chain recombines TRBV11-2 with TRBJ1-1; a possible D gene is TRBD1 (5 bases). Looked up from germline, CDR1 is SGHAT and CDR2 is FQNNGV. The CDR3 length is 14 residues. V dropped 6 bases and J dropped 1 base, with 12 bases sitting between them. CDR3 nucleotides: TGTGCCAGCAGTGGAGGGGTTGGGAACACTGAAGCTTTCTTT. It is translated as CASSGGVGNTEAFF.

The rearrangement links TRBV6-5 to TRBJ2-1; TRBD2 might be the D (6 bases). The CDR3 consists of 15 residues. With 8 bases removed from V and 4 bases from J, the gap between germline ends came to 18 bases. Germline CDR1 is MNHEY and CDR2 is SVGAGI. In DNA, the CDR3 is TGTGCCAGCTTTACCTCGGGACTCGCATACAATGAGCAGTTCTTC. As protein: CASFTSGLAYNEQFF.

This chain's CDR3 is CASSRGQGGNSPLHF. For the CDR3, the DNA is TGCGCCAGCAGCCGCGGACAGGGGGGGAATTCACCCCTCCACTTT. This rearrangement joins TRBV4-1 to TRBJ1-6, with 10 positions matching TRBD1. V shed 4 bases and J 7 bases; nucleotides not matched to a gene: 4. The CDR3 sequence is 15 residues long. Germline V gene sequence: CDR1 MGHRA, CDR2 YSYEKL.

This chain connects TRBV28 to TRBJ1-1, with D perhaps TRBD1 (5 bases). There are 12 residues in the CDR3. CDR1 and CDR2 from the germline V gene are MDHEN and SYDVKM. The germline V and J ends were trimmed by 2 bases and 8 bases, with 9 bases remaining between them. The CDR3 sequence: CASSLRGSEAFF. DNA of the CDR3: TGTGCCAGCAGTTTAAGGGGATCGGAAGCTTTCTTT.

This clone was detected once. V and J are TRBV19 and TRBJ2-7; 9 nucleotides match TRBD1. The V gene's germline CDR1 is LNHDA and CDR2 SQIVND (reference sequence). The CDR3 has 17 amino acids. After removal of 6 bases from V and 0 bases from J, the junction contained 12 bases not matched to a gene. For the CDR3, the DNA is TGTGCCAGTAGCAACAGGGGGCCCCAATCTCACTCCTACGAGCAGTACTTC. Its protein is CASSNRGPQSHSYEQYF. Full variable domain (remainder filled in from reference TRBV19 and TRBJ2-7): DGGITQSPKYLFRKEGQNVTLSCEQNLNHDAMYWYRQDPGQGLRLIYYSQIVNDFQKGDIAEGYSVSREKKESFPLTVTSAQKNPTAFYLCASSNRGPQSHSYEQYFGPGTRLTVT.